These T cell receptor beta chains were read from a single sample in a study of liver allograft versus peripheral blood T cells. One entry per CDR3 protein, called by TCRdb with MiXCR from the reads. The sample records 6,000 to 9,500 distinct CDR3 sequences, roughly 18% being singletons. Every receptor here comes from a human patient who had a liver transplant. Some T cells may be graft donor cells. Each CDR3 is given with its conserved first and last residue. D genes are given only for firm matches. Clone size is given for some rows only: seen once, a few or many times, or a class if the clone is expanded.

-,TRBD1,TRBV19,TRBJ2-2,TGTGCCAGTAGGGCCGGGACAGGGATCACCGGGGAGCTGTTTTTT,CASRAGTGITGELFF
medium-sized,-,TRBV6-5,TRBJ1-5,TGTGCCAGCAGCCAAGGGACATTCTATAGCAATCAGCCCCAGCATTTT,CASSQGTFYSNQPQHF
medium-sized,-,TRBV6-2/TRBV6-3,TRBJ1-5,TGTGCCAGCACCAACGGGCGGAATCAGCCCCAGCATTTT,CASTNGRNQPQHF
few,TRBD1,TRBV20-1,TRBJ1-2,TGCAGTGCTGCCCGTCTTAACAGGGGGCAAGGGTATGGCTACACCTTC,CSAARLNRGQGYGYTF
-,-,TRBV9,TRBJ2-1,TGTGCCAGCAGCGTTGGAGCGGGCTCAAGCAATGAGCAGTTCTTC,CASSVGAGSSNEQFF
few,TRBD1,TRBV20-1,TRBJ1-2,TGCAGTGCTAGTCCCGGACAGGGTGTCTCTGGCTACACCTTC,CSASPGQGVSGYTF
-,-,TRBV3-1,TRBJ2-2,TGTGCCAGCCGCTTAGCCAGGGCCGGGGAGCTGTTTTTT,CASRLARAGELFF
-,-,TRBV3-1,TRBJ1-1,TGTGCCAGCAGCCAGGGGGGAAGGGGAGGCACTGAAGCTTTCTTT,CASSQGGRGGTEAFF
medium-sized,-,TRBV18,TRBJ1-2,TGTGCCAGCTCACCACGGAGTCAGAGGGGCTACACCTTC,CASSPRSQRGYTF
few,TRBD1,TRBV12-3/TRBV12-4,TRBJ1-5,TGTGCCAGCAGTTTGGCGGGCAGGGGGTGGGATCAGCCCCAGCATTTT,CASSLAGRGWDQPQHF
many,-,TRBV7-2,TRBJ1-1,TGTGCCAGCAGCTTAGCGGGGGGGGCCGGTGAAGCTTTCTTT,CASSLAGGAGEAFF
-,TRBD2,TRBV11-2,TRBJ2-7,TGTGCCAGCAGCCCCTTGGGCAGGGGGCGTCTCCGGACTAGCGGCTCCTACGAGCAGTACTTC,CASSPLGRGRLRTSGSYEQYF
few,-,TRBV2,TRBJ1-2,TGTGCCAGCAGCGCTATACAGGGCCGGGACTATGGCTACACCTTC,CASSAIQGRDYGYTF
-,TRBD1,TRBV6-1,TRBJ1-2,TGTGCCAGCAGCGAGGGGAGGGGGCGTGAAACCTTC,CASSEGRGRETF
medium-sized,-,TRBV29-1,TRBJ1-5,TGCAGCGTGGGACTGGGACGTAATCAGCCCCAGCATTTT,CSVGLGRNQPQHF
medium-sized,TRBD1,TRBV30,TRBJ1-1,TGTGCCTGGAGTGGAGAGGGCAGACAGGGGGCAAGTAGAGCTTTCTTT,CAWSGEGRQGASRAFF
medium-sized,TRBD1,TRBV6-5,TRBJ1-4,TGTGCCAGCAGCCCGGAGGGGGCAGGGGGTGAAAAACTGTTTTTT,CASSPEGAGGEKLFF
many,-,TRBV5-4,TRBJ2-6,TGTGCCAGCAGCTTGGGGGGGTTCTCTGGGGCCAACGTCCTGACTTTC,CASSLGGFSGANVLTF
medium-sized,TRBD1,TRBV7-2,TRBJ1-2,TGTGCCAGCAGCCGGCGGGACAGGGTTGGCTACACCTTC,CASSRRDRVGYTF
-,-,TRBV2,TRBJ1-1,TGTGCCACCCGGACAGAGGAAGGTACTGAAGCTTTCTTT,CATRTEEGTEAFF
many,-,TRBV29-1,TRBJ2-2,TGCAGCGTTACCAGGGTCACCGGGGAGCTGTTTTTT,CSVTRVTGELFF
medium-sized,-,TRBV6-1,TRBJ1-1,TGTGCCAGCAGTGAAAGAATTGGGGGGCGGGATGAAGCTTTCTTT,CASSERIGGRDEAFF